What follows are 21 T cell receptor beta chains derived from one specimen sequenced in a study of cytomegalovirus exposure and HLA in healthy donors (dated by TCRdb to the late 2010s). The method behind the library was the immunoSEQ multiplex PCR assay. For the multiplex PCR, a mixture combining 60 forward primers for TCR Vbeta segments and 13 reverse primers for TCR Jbeta segments was used. TCRdb holds this immuneACCESS table with in-frame rearrangements only. Some clones are missing; in checked studies, unresolved V genes explain under half, and the rest has no known cause. The sample's own table lists about 130,000 clones. Around 2.7% of the sample goes to the ten largest clones. Material: PBMCs. Source of these receptors: a man between 25 and 39 years old in good health and CMV-seronegative.

CDR3 in amino acids: CASSLRSGRVTDTQYF. The CDR3 DNA sequence: TGTGCCAGCAGCTTACGAAGCGGGAGGGTCACAGATACGCAGTATTTT. J is TRBJ2-3 and V is TRBV7-3; 10 positions agree with TRBD2. The CDR3 length is 16 residues. Trimming took 2 bases from V and 2 from J; bases not matched to a gene: 4. CDR1 is SGHTA, CDR2 FQGTGA, per germline.

The chain has TRBV11-1 and TRBJ2-2, with TRBD1 matching over 7 bases. Germline CDR1 SGHAT, CDR2 FQDESV (reference sequence). There are 16 residues in the CDR3. Trimming took 3 bases from V and 4 from J; bases not matched to a gene: 8. The CDR3 DNA follows: TGTGCCAGCAGCTTGATCTACAGGGGACGCACCGGGGAGCTGTTTTTT. Amino acid sequence: CASSLIYRGRTGELFF. The full variable domain, completed using reference TRBV11-1 and TRBJ2-2, is EAEVAQSPRYKITEKSQAVAFWCDPISGHATLYWYRQILGQGPELLVQFQDESVVDDSQLPKDRFSAERLKGVDSTLKIQPAELGDSAMYLCASSLIYRGRTGELFFGEGSRLTVL.

The chain recombines TRBV5-6 with TRBJ2-1; 11 nucleotides align to TRBD2. The V and J ends lost 6 bases and 5 bases, in that order; junction bases with no gene match: 7. Germline V gene data show CDR1 as SGHDT and CDR2 as YYEEEE. The length of the CDR3 is 15 residues. CDR3 protein: CASIKLAGADNEQFF. DNA of the CDR3: TGTGCCAGCATCAAACTAGCGGGAGCAGACAATGAGCAGTTCTTC.

On this clone itself: The junction departs from germline at one end; a sequencing error may be responsible. The chain combines TRBV7-7 with TRBJ2-5; no reliable D call. The CDR3 has 13 amino acids. Germline CDR1 is SSHAT and CDR2 is FNYEAQ (reference sequence). CDR3 protein: CASSLGPGETQYF. DNA of the CDR3: TGTGCTAGCAGCTTAGGCCCCGGAGAGACCCAGTACTTC.

The chain has TRBV6-5 and TRBJ2-6; D remains unclear. Trimming took off 3 bases at V and 0 bases at J, with 9 bases between the two ends. This CDR3 comprises 16 residues. CDR1 and CDR2 (germline): MNHEY, SVGAGI. The chain's CDR3 is CASSYLRYSGANVLTF. The CDR3 DNA reads TGTGCCAGCAGTTATTTACGCTACTCTGGGGCCAACGTCCTGACTTTC.

The chain couples TRBV7-7 to TRBJ1-1; TRBD1 agrees at 10 bases. The germline V gene encodes CDR1 SSHAT and CDR2 FNYEAQ (reference sequence). The junction had 8 bases not matched to a gene; V was cut back by 4 bases and J by 0 bases. CDR3 size: 17 residues. The CDR3 DNA sequence: TGTGCCAGCAGCTCCCGGGACAGGGGTATCATGAACACTGAAGCTTTCTTT. It yields the protein CASSSRDRGIMNTEAFF.

The gene calls are TRBV5-6 and TRBJ2-7; D unclear. The CDR3 runs 12 residues. Trimming cost V 1 base and J 6 bases, with 8 bases left between them. Germline-derived CDR1 and CDR2 are SGHDT and YYEEEE. The CDR3 loop is CASSLSSSEQYF. The CDR3 DNA is TGTGCCAGCAGCTTGAGTAGTAGCGAGCAGTACTTC.

This chain connects TRBV6-5 to TRBJ1-5, with TRBD1 matching over 7 bases. The V gene end was trimmed by 7 bases and the J gene end by 8 bases; junction bases not matched to a gene: 8. This CDR3 contains 13 residues. CDR1 MNHEY and CDR2 SVGAGI come from the germline V gene. The CDR3: CASTRSGGEPQHF. The CDR3 DNA follows: TGTGCCAGCACGAGGTCAGGGGGTGAGCCCCAGCATTTT.

The rearrangement joins TRBV5-1 to TRBJ1-1; TRBD1 is a possible D gene (6 bases). CDR1 SGHRS and CDR2 YFSETQ come from the germline V gene. Trimming removed 0 bases at V and 0 bases at J, with 12 bases between. The CDR3 length is 16 residues. The CDR3 nucleotides read TGCGCCAGCAGCTTGGTACAGGGCCTTATGAACACTGAAGCTTTCTTT. Its protein product is CASSLVQGLMNTEAFF.

The chain combines TRBV6-1 with TRBJ2-7, with 9 bases matching TRBD2. Germline V CDR1 and CDR2: MNHNS, SASEGT. The CDR3 runs 12 residues. Trimming removed 6 bases from V and 5 bases from J; junction bases left unmatched: 2. The CDR3 protein is CASRGTSNEQYF. The CDR3 DNA is TGTGCCAGCAGGGGGACTAGCAACGAGCAGTACTTC.

J is TRBJ2-5 and V is TRBV5-1; D is undetermined. Germline CDR1 and CDR2: SGHRS and YFSETQ. V gave up 5 bases and J gave up 7 bases, with 9 bases separating them. The CDR3 loop spans 11 amino acids. The CDR3 sequence: CASRQDSTQYF. DNA of the CDR3: TGCGCCAGCAGACAAGACTCGACCCAGTACTTC.

This chain links TRBV6-1 with TRBJ2-1; 9 nucleotides line up with TRBD1. This CDR3 comprises 14 residues. In germline, CDR1 is MNHNS, CDR2 SASEGT. The junction had 8 bases not matched to a gene; V was cut back by 6 bases and J by 8 bases. CDR3 protein: CASSLQGALDEQFF. The CDR3 DNA sequence: TGTGCCAGCAGCCTACAGGGGGCGCTGGATGAGCAGTTCTTC.

The rearrangement uses TRBV9 and TRBJ1-2; 8 bases map to TRBD1. Germline CDR1 is SGDLS and CDR2 is YYNGEE. The CDR3 is 17 residues long. Trimming at V came to 4 bases and at J to 8 bases, leaving 19 bases not matched to a gene. CDR3: CASSRASRGQGAEGYTF. CDR3 bases: TGTGCCAGCAGCAGGGCGTCTCGAGGCCAGGGGGCTGAGGGCTACACCTTC.

The V call is TRBV28, the J call TRBJ1-2; 7 nucleotides line up with TRBD1. Germline loops: CDR1 MDHEN, CDR2 SYDVKM. Trimming cost V 6 bases and J 2 bases; bases outside gene matches: 3. The CDR3 runs to 13 residues. CDR3 nucleotide sequence: TGTGCCAGCAGCAAGGGACAGAACTATGGCTACACCTTC. Translated, it gives CASSKGQNYGYTF.

V and J are TRBV7-9 and TRBJ1-1; D is ambiguous. CDR3 length: 12 residues. CDR1 and CDR2 from the germline V gene are SEHNR and FQNEAQ (reference sequence). Trimming removed 5 bases from V and 7 bases from J, with 11 bases in between. The CDR3 loop is CASSAGLGEAFF. CDR3 DNA sequence: TGTGCCAGCAGCGCTGGGCTTGGTGAAGCTTTCTTT.

The J gene is TRBJ1-4, the V gene TRBV9; TRBD1 might be the D (5 bases). Per the germline V gene, CDR1 is SGDLS and CDR2 is YYNGEE. The V and J ends lost 3 bases and 3 bases respectively, with 12 bases between them. CDR3 size: 15 residues. CDR3 amino acids: CASSEGTSPNEKLFF. CDR3 in DNA: TGTGCCAGCAGCGAGGGGACTTCTCCTAATGAAAAACTGTTTTTT.

This chain joins TRBV30 and TRBJ1-1; tentatively, D is TRBD1 (6 bases). V lost 3 bases, J lost 5 bases, and 19 bases lay in between. The germline V gene has CDR1 GTSNPN and CDR2 SVGIG (reference sequence). This CDR3 is 15 amino acids long. CDR3 protein: CAWSFKEQGITEAFF. The DNA for the CDR3 is TGTGCCTGGAGCTTTAAGGAGCAGGGGATTACTGAAGCTTTCTTT.

The rearrangement joins TRBV11-2 to TRBJ2-7, with 13 nucleotides matching TRBD2. The germline gives CDR1 SGHAT, CDR2 FQNNGV. The CDR3 is 15 residues long. The trim removed 3 bases at V and 6 bases at J, leaving 5 bases unmatched. The CDR3 here is CASSFGTSGKSEQYF. CDR3 coding DNA: TGTGCCAGCAGCTTCGGGACTAGCGGGAAATCCGAGCAGTACTTC.

The V gene is TRBV27, the J gene TRBJ1-4, with unresolved D. The CDR3 contains 12 residues. Germline lookup yields CDR1 MNHEY and CDR2 SMNVEV (reference sequence). Trimming removed 5 bases from V and 8 bases from J, with 9 bases in between. The CDR3 spells CASSALGEKLFF. CDR3 nucleotides: TGTGCCAGCAGTGCCCTCGGGGAAAAACTGTTTTTT.

The genes are TRBV30 and TRBJ1-4; the D gene is possibly TRBD1 (6 bases). In germline, CDR1 is GTSNPN, CDR2 SVGIG (reference sequence). The CDR3 has 14 amino acids. Trimming left V 5 bases short and J 6 bases short, with 16 bases between. The CDR3 region is CAWGIGQLYEKLFF. The CDR3, as DNA: TGTGCCTGGGGAATTGGACAGCTATATGAAAAACTGTTTTTT.

This chain links TRBV30 with TRBJ2-7; D not certain. From germline, CDR1 is GTSNPN and CDR2 SVGIG (reference sequence). Trimming shortened V by 3 bases and J by 0 bases, and 12 bases separated the two germline ends. The CDR3 runs 14 residues. The CDR3: CAWRLKRNSYEQYF. In DNA form, the CDR3 reads TGTGCCTGGAGGCTTAAGCGCAACTCCTACGAGCAGTACTTC.